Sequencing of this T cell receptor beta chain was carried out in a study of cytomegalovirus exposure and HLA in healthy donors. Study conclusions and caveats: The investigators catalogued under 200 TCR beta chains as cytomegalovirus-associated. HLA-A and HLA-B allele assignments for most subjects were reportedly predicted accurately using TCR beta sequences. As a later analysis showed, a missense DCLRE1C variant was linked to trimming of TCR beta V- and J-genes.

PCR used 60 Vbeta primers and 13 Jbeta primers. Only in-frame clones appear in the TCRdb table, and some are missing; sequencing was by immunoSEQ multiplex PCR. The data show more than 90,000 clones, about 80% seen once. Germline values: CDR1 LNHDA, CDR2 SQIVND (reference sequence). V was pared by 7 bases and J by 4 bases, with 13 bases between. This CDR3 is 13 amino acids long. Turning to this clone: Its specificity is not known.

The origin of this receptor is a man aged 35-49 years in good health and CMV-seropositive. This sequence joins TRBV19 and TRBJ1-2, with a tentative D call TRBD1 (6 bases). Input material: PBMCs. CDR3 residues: CASTSLGAYGYTF. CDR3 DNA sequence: TGTGCCAGTACCTCATTGGGGGCCTATGGCTACACCTTC.